This is a list of T cell receptor beta chains from one sample in a study of T cell repertoires in cytomegalovirus infection. Their target antigens are unknown. TCRdb fed the reads into MiXCR, producing one record per CDR3 protein. The sample carries roughly 730,000 distinct CDR3 sequences, approximately 33% recorded once. Source: cultured PBMCs, taken from culture after CMV antigen stimulation. These receptors were taken from a human donor in good health (CMV status not recorded). Some clones in this sample may be carry-over from other donors' samples. Both conserved end residues are part of each CDR3. A D gene is named only where the DNA matches it firmly. Some rows have no size entry. The others give once, few or many, or a class for an expanded clone.

J gene: TRBJ1-1
D gene: TRBD1
V gene: TRBV14
clone size: few
CDR3 DNA: TGTGCCAGCAGCCAATTAGGGGGACAGGTAAACACTGAAGCTTTCTTT
CDR3 protein: CASSQLGGQVNTEAFF

J gene: TRBJ1-6
D gene: -
V gene: TRBV4-3
clone size: -
CDR3 DNA: TGCGCCAGCAGCCAAGCTTGGCATAACGGATTGTCCGGATCACCCCTCCACTTT
CDR3 protein: CASSQAWHNGLSGSPLHF

J gene: TRBJ2-1
D gene: -
V gene: TRBV6-5
clone size: -
CDR3 DNA: TGTGCCAGCAGTCGATTTTTTGGGGTCAATGAGCAGTTCTTC
CDR3 protein: CASSRFFGVNEQFF

J gene: TRBJ1-6
D gene: TRBD1
V gene: TRBV20-1
clone size: -
CDR3 DNA: TGCAGTGCTCGACAGGGTTGGAGTTCACCCCTCCACTTT
CDR3 protein: CSARQGWSSPLHF

J gene: TRBJ2-1
D gene: TRBD1
V gene: TRBV18
clone size: -
CDR3 DNA: TGTGCCAGCTCACCAACCCTACAGGGGGCGCGATCAAGTTCCTACAATGAGCAGTTCTTC
CDR3 protein: CASSPTLQGARSSSYNEQFF

J gene: TRBJ1-1
D gene: -
V gene: TRBV20-1
clone size: -
CDR3 DNA: TGCAGTGCTAGAGTGGGGAACCGTGAAGCTTTCTTT
CDR3 protein: CSARVGNREAFF

J gene: TRBJ1-5
D gene: TRBD1
V gene: TRBV20-1
clone size: -
CDR3 DNA: TGCAGTGTCTGGACAGGGGATAAGCCCCAGCATTTT
CDR3 protein: CSVWTGDKPQHF

J gene: TRBJ2-3
D gene: -
V gene: TRBV7-6
clone size: -
CDR3 DNA: TGTGCCAGCAGCAGAACTAGCGATACGCAGTATTTT
CDR3 protein: CASSRTSDTQYF

J gene: TRBJ2-5
D gene: TRBD1
V gene: TRBV20-1
clone size: -
CDR3 DNA: TGCAGTGCTCCACAGGGGATTATCGAAGAGACCCAGTACTTC
CDR3 protein: CSAPQGIIEETQYF

J gene: TRBJ2-1
D gene: -
V gene: TRBV4-1
clone size: -
CDR3 DNA: TGCGCCAGCAGCCAAGCCGTGGATCTCCTGGATGAGCAGTTCTTC
CDR3 protein: CASSQAVDLLDEQFF

J gene: TRBJ2-7
D gene: -
V gene: TRBV7-8
clone size: -
CDR3 DNA: TGTGCCAGCAGCTTAGTGGTTTCTGGGACATCCCGAAAAGTAGACTACGAGCAGTACTTC
CDR3 protein: CASSLVVSGTSRKVDYEQYF

J gene: TRBJ1-5
D gene: -
V gene: TRBV28
clone size: -
CDR3 DNA: TGTGCCAGCAGTTTTATAACTGAACCGTATCAGCCCCAGCATTTT
CDR3 protein: CASSFITEPYQPQHF

J gene: TRBJ1-5
D gene: -
V gene: TRBV7-2
clone size: many
CDR3 DNA: TGTGCCAGCAGCTCAAGCGGCCAGCCCCAGCATTTT
CDR3 protein: CASSSSGQPQHF

J gene: TRBJ1-1
D gene: -
V gene: TRBV5-1
clone size: once
CDR3 DNA: TGCGCCAGCAATTCGGGACGGACAGCCAACACTGAAGCTTTCTTT
CDR3 protein: CASNSGRTANTEAFF

J gene: TRBJ1-2
D gene: -
V gene: TRBV6-1
clone size: few
CDR3 DNA: TGTGCCAGCAGTGATGATGTCAGGACCTATGGCTACACCTTC
CDR3 protein: CASSDDVRTYGYTF

J gene: TRBJ2-1
D gene: -
V gene: TRBV9
clone size: -
CDR3 DNA: TGTGCCAGCAGTGCCGGTGGGTATGAGCAGTTCTTC
CDR3 protein: CASSAGGYEQFF

J gene: TRBJ2-3
D gene: TRBD1
V gene: TRBV10-3
clone size: -
CDR3 DNA: TGTGCCGCCCAGGGACAGCCCCGGTCAGATACGCAGTATTTT
CDR3 protein: CAAQGQPRSDTQYF

J gene: TRBJ2-1
D gene: TRBD2
V gene: TRBV7-2
clone size: -
CDR3 DNA: TGTGCCAGCAGCTTAGTTAGCGGGGGAGTGGATGAGCAGTTCTTC
CDR3 protein: CASSLVSGGVDEQFF

J gene: TRBJ2-7
D gene: TRBD2
V gene: TRBV10-3
clone size: -
CDR3 DNA: TGTGCCATCAGTCCCGGGAGGGACGGGGACGAGCAGTACTTC
CDR3 protein: CAISPGRDGDEQYF

J gene: TRBJ1-3
D gene: -
V gene: TRBV18
clone size: -
CDR3 DNA: TGTGCCAGCTCACAGGACTGGACCTCTGGAAACACCATATATTTT
CDR3 protein: CASSQDWTSGNTIYF

J gene: TRBJ2-1
D gene: TRBD2
V gene: TRBV27
clone size: -
CDR3 DNA: TGTGCCAGCAGTTTCGGGACTAGCGGGGGGATCTTGGCCAATGAGCAGTTCTTC
CDR3 protein: CASSFGTSGGILANEQFF

J gene: TRBJ1-1
D gene: TRBD1
V gene: TRBV5-4
clone size: few
CDR3 DNA: TGTGCCAGCAGCTTGGGTGCCGGGACAGGGGTTTTAGCTGAAGCTTTCTTT
CDR3 protein: CASSLGAGTGVLAEAFF

J gene: TRBJ2-5
D gene: TRBD2
V gene: TRBV4-2
clone size: -
CDR3 DNA: TGTGCCAGCAGCCAAGATTATACTAGCGGGGGGGCTGAGACCCAGTACTTC
CDR3 protein: CASSQDYTSGGAETQYF

J gene: TRBJ2-2
D gene: -
V gene: TRBV7-6
clone size: few
CDR3 DNA: TGTGCCAGCAGCTTAATGAGCCCGAACACCGGGGAGCTGTTTTTT
CDR3 protein: CASSLMSPNTGELFF

J gene: TRBJ2-5
D gene: TRBD2
V gene: TRBV7-2
clone size: few
CDR3 DNA: TGTGCCAGCAGCTGGGGCGGCGGGGGGGCGGAAGAGACCCAGTACTTC
CDR3 protein: CASSWGGGGAEETQYF

J gene: TRBJ2-2
D gene: -
V gene: TRBV7-6
clone size: few
CDR3 DNA: TGTGCCAGCAGCTTAGAGCCGGATCTGGCGAACACCGGGGAGCTGTTTTTT
CDR3 protein: CASSLEPDLANTGELFF

J gene: TRBJ2-5
D gene: -
V gene: TRBV11-2
clone size: few
CDR3 DNA: TGTGCCAGCAGCCGGGGGACCCGACAAGAGACCCAGTACTTC
CDR3 protein: CASSRGTRQETQYF

J gene: TRBJ2-1
D gene: TRBD1
V gene: TRBV6-2/TRBV6-3
clone size: few
CDR3 DNA: TGTGCCAGCAGCCCTTGGACAGGCTACAATGAGCAGTTCTTC
CDR3 protein: CASSPWTGYNEQFF

J gene: TRBJ1-2
D gene: -
V gene: TRBV7-9
clone size: -
CDR3 DNA: TGTGCCAGCACGGAACATATCCCTGCCTATGGCTACACCTTC
CDR3 protein: CASTEHIPAYGYTF

J gene: TRBJ1-2
D gene: -
V gene: TRBV25-1
clone size: -
CDR3 DNA: TGTGCCAGCAGTGAATTTGGGGGGTTATCGGGCTACACCTTC
CDR3 protein: CASSEFGGLSGYTF

J gene: TRBJ1-4
D gene: -
V gene: TRBV7-2
clone size: many
CDR3 DNA: TGTGCCAGCAGCCCCAGAGCAACTAATGAAAAACTGTTTTTT
CDR3 protein: CASSPRATNEKLFF

J gene: TRBJ2-6
D gene: -
V gene: TRBV6-2/TRBV6-3
clone size: -
CDR3 DNA: TGTGCCAGCAGCCGAGCCGGGGTCGCGGCCAACGTCCTGACTTTC
CDR3 protein: CASSRAGVAANVLTF

J gene: TRBJ1-6
D gene: TRBD1
V gene: TRBV10-3
clone size: -
CDR3 DNA: TGTGCCACGAAGACAGGGCTGGATTCACCCCTCCACTTT
CDR3 protein: CATKTGLDSPLHF

J gene: TRBJ2-5
D gene: -
V gene: TRBV7-6
clone size: many
CDR3 DNA: TGTGCCAGCAGTTTACCCGACTTCCAAGAGACCCAGTACTTC
CDR3 protein: CASSLPDFQETQYF

J gene: TRBJ2-1
D gene: -
V gene: TRBV20-1
clone size: -
CDR3 DNA: TGCAGTGCCAAGAAAACAGGGCTTTACGAGCAGTTCTTC
CDR3 protein: CSAKKTGLYEQFF

J gene: TRBJ2-1
D gene: -
V gene: TRBV6-5
clone size: -
CDR3 DNA: TGTGCCAGCAGTTACTCTAGCGCCTCGCTTACCAACAATGAGCAGTTCTTC
CDR3 protein: CASSYSSASLTNNEQFF

J gene: TRBJ2-7
D gene: -
V gene: TRBV20-1
clone size: few
CDR3 DNA: TGCAGTGCTAGCGCAGGTCCCTCCTACGAGCAGTACTTC
CDR3 protein: CSASAGPSYEQYF

J gene: TRBJ1-5
D gene: TRBD1
V gene: TRBV6-8
clone size: -
CDR3 DNA: TGTGCCAGCAGCCCCTGGGACAGCCAGCCCCAGCATTTT
CDR3 protein: CASSPWDSQPQHF

J gene: TRBJ2-5
D gene: TRBD1
V gene: TRBV11-2
clone size: few
CDR3 DNA: TGTGCCAGCAGCTACGGACAGGGGGAAGAGACCCAGTACTTC
CDR3 protein: CASSYGQGEETQYF

J gene: TRBJ2-1
D gene: -
V gene: TRBV27
clone size: -
CDR3 DNA: TGTGCCAGCAGTGCCGGGGTTTCTTACAATGAGCAGTTCTTC
CDR3 protein: CASSAGVSYNEQFF

J gene: TRBJ2-3
D gene: TRBD2
V gene: TRBV7-2
clone size: few
CDR3 DNA: TGTGCCAGCAGCCCCACTGGACTAGCGGGAAGAGATACGCAGTATTTT
CDR3 protein: CASSPTGLAGRDTQYF

J gene: TRBJ1-6
D gene: -
V gene: TRBV5-1
clone size: -
CDR3 DNA: TGCGCCAGCAGCACGGACAGAGATTCACCCCTCCACTTT
CDR3 protein: CASSTDRDSPLHF

J gene: TRBJ2-5
D gene: -
V gene: TRBV11-2
clone size: once
CDR3 DNA: TGTGCCAGCAGCCCTGGGGCCGCCAGAGGAGAGACCCAGTACTTC
CDR3 protein: CASSPGAARGETQYF

J gene: TRBJ2-3
D gene: -
V gene: TRBV7-8
clone size: many
CDR3 DNA: TGTGCCAGCAGCCGACGTCGGAGGCCCCTCACAGATACGCAGTATTTT
CDR3 protein: CASSRRRRPLTDTQYF